This TCR beta chain originates from a study of identical twins. A universal primer site came from template switching; cDNA carried unique molecular identifiers. TCRdb analysed the 5' RACE reads with MiXCR anew, one entry per CDR3 protein. The sample includes some 560,000 distinct CDR3 sequences, more than 9% seen only once; the top ten take around 3.2%. Germline CDR1 is DFQATT and CDR2 is SNEGSKA (reference sequence). CDR3 length: 16 amino acids. V gave up 0 bases and J gave up 3 bases; unmatched junction bases: 8. There are many counts of this clonotype. This sample also appeared in a second study, on yellow fever vaccine responses in identical twins.

The specimen sequenced was PBMCs. The TCR was taken from a woman aged 18-29 years in good health. The rearrangement joins TRBV20-1 to TRBJ2-7; 10 bases match TRBD2. CDR3 sequence (DNA): TGCAGTGCTAGAGATGTACTAGCGGGGATAAACTACGAGCAGTACTTC. Its protein is CSARDVLAGINYEQYF.